This is a list of T cell receptor beta chains from one sample in a study of blood T cells in healthy people across ages. TCRdb reprocessed the 5' RACE reads via MiXCR and lists one record per CDR3 protein. The sample comprises about 1 million distinct CDR3 sequences, more than 35% of which are singletons, and under 20% rests with the top ten. The sequenced sample was blood. All receptors come from a woman aged 55 to 70 in good health. CDR3s include the opening cysteine and the closing phenylalanine or tryptophan. A D gene is named only where the DNA matches it firmly. Not all rows give a size; the values are once, few, many and, for expanded clones, a class.

j_call v_call clone_size d_call cdr3_nt cdr3_aa
TRBJ2-7 TRBV6-2/TRBV6-3 - - TGTGCCAGCGGCATAACCTACGAGCAGTACTTC CASGITYEQYF
TRBJ1-2 TRBV6-1 - TRBD1 TGTGCCAGCAGGCTTGGGACAGGGGACGGCTACACCTTC CASRLGTGDGYTF
TRBJ2-7 TRBV2 few - TGTGCCAGCAGTGGGACGGATCGGGTCGGGGAGCAGTACTTC CASSGTDRVGEQYF
TRBJ1-2 TRBV2 - TRBD1 TGTGTCAGCAGTGCTGGACAGGTCGACTATGGCTACACCTTC CVSSAGQVDYGYTF
TRBJ2-1 TRBV20-1 few TRBD2 TGCAGTGCTAGAGATGAGGGGTTCCTACACCTGACTAGCGGGCGGCCAAAATCCTACAATGAGCAGTTCTTC CSARDEGFLHLTSGRPKSYNEQFF
TRBJ2-1 TRBV9 - - TGTGCCAGCAGCCGTCCCGGACTCTATCGGAATGAGCAGTTCTTC CASSRPGLYRNEQFF
TRBJ1-1 TRBV20-1 - - TGCAGTGCTAGAGATTGGGGTTACACTGAAGCTTTCTTT CSARDWGYTEAFF
TRBJ2-1 TRBV20-1 few - TGCAGTGCTATAGACGAAGGGAGAGGGGGATACAATGAGCAGTTCTTC CSAIDEGRGGYNEQFF
TRBJ1-2 TRBV30 - - TGTGCCTGGAGTGTATTAGTGGGGAACTATGGCTACACCTTC CAWSVLVGNYGYTF
TRBJ1-4 TRBV7-9 - - TGTGCCAGCAGCTTAGACGGGGAGGAAAAACTGTTTTTT CASSLDGEEKLFF
TRBJ2-7 TRBV3-1 - - TGTGCCAGCAGCCGGGGACAAGCGACCTACGAGCAGTACTTC CASSRGQATYEQYF
TRBJ2-3 TRBV20-1 - - TGCAGTGCTATAGGTCCAGCTATAAGCACAGATACGCAGTATTTT CSAIGPAISTDTQYF
TRBJ2-5 TRBV4-1 - TRBD1 TGCGCCAGCAGCCAAGACCCGGAGACAGGGACAAGTGATGAGCAGTACTTC CASSQDPETGTSDEQYF
TRBJ1-1 TRBV7-2 - - TGTGCCAGCAGCTTAAGTGGGGTGGGTCAGTTGAACACTGAAGCTTTCTTT CASSLSGVGQLNTEAFF
TRBJ1-5 TRBV12-3/TRBV12-4 - - TGTGCCAGCAGTTTAGATGGCACGTCTAAGGCCCAGCATTTT CASSLDGTSKAQHF
TRBJ2-1 TRBV29-1 - TRBD2 TGCAGCGTTGAAGATGAAGAACTAGCGGGAGAGGGCAATGAGCAGTTCTTC CSVEDEELAGEGNEQFF
TRBJ2-7 TRBV7-2 many - TGTGCCAGCATCCACCGGGGACGGGAGAGGAGTTCCTACGAGCAGTACTTC CASIHRGRERSSYEQYF
TRBJ2-5 TRBV7-2 - TRBD2 TGTGCCAGCGGACTAGCGGGAAGAGAGACCCAGTACTTC CASGLAGRETQYF
TRBJ2-7 TRBV5-1 few - TGCGCCAGCGTTCCCAGTGATAACTTCTACGAGCAGTACTTC CASVPSDNFYEQYF
TRBJ2-7 TRBV21-1 - - TGTGCCAGCAGCACGGAAGAAGGGGGCGACTACGAGCAGTACTTC CASSTEEGGDYEQYF
TRBJ2-6 TRBV9 - - TGTGCCAGCAGCACGCAGGGATCTGGGGCCAACGTCCTGACTTTC CASSTQGSGANVLTF
TRBJ2-1 TRBV27 - TRBD2 TGTGCCAGCAGTTTTTGGCGGGGGGACAATGAGCAGTTCTTC CASSFWRGDNEQFF
TRBJ2-5 TRBV11-1 many - TGTGCCAGCAGCTTAGGTTGGTCAGCCCAAGAGACCCAGTACTTC CASSLGWSAQETQYF
TRBJ2-7 TRBV7-9 few - TGTGCCAGCAGCTTATCAGAGGCCTCCTACGAGCAGTACTTC CASSLSEASYEQYF
TRBJ2-1 TRBV27 - TRBD1 TGTGCCAACAGTTTCCCCCAGGGGGAAAGCTCCTACAATGAGCAGTTCTTC CANSFPQGESSYNEQFF
TRBJ1-2 TRBV10-2 - - TGCGCCGGCAGTGAGGACAGTCTCTGGTATGGCTACACCTTC CAGSEDSLWYGYTF
TRBJ2-7 TRBV30 - - TGTGCCTGGCAAGGGACCTCCTACGAGCAGTACTTC CAWQGTSYEQYF
TRBJ1-1 TRBV28 - - TGTGCCAGTGGAATTATAGCTGAAGCTTTCTTT CASGIIAEAFF
TRBJ2-7 TRBV20-1 - TRBD2 TGCAGTGCCCACACACTAGCGGGAGGGGACAATGAGCAGTACTTC CSAHTLAGGDNEQYF
TRBJ2-7 TRBV6-5 - TRBD1 TGTGCCAGCAGGGACAGGGGGCCGGACGAGCAGTACTTC CASRDRGPDEQYF
TRBJ2-7 TRBV12-3/TRBV12-4 many TRBD1 TGTGCCAGCAGTTTTGACAGGGGGCCCTCCTACGAGCAGTACTTC CASSFDRGPSYEQYF